A selection of T cell receptor beta chains follows, all from one sample in a study of monozygotic twins with cystic fibrosis. Sequencing was performed with immunoSEQ multiplex PCR; in TCRdb, only in-frame clones are kept and a portion is missing. This sample carries under 40,000 clones, 90% to 98% of them seen once, and the ten largest clones take 0.15% to 0.2%. The sequencing sample was made of blood. The receptors derive from a girl aged 2 to 9 with cystic fibrosis. The CDR3 runs from the conserved cysteine through the conserved F or W. The D gene is left open where the match is weak. Size values are once, few and many counts, or a class for expanded clones, and some rows have none.

TRBV15	.	TRBJ2-7	.	TGTGCCACCAGCAGAGGAGACAGCCAAGGGGAGCAGTACTTC	CATSRGDSQGEQYF
TRBV2	.	TRBJ2-7	.	TGTGCCAGCATGTCGAGCTCCTACGAGCAGTACTTC	CASMSSSYEQYF
TRBV9	TRBD1	TRBJ1-3	.	TGTGCCAGCAAGGGGGCGTCTGGAAACACCATATATTTT	CASKGASGNTIYF
TRBV11-2	.	TRBJ2-3	.	TGTGCCAGCACCATCCGGGCGAGCACAGATACGCAGTATTTT	CASTIRASTDTQYF
TRBV6-5	TRBD1	TRBJ1-4	.	TGTGCCAGCAGACCAGGACAGGAAAGAAAAAAACTGTTTTTT	CASRPGQERKKLFF
TRBV6-5	TRBD1	TRBJ1-5	.	TGTGCCAGCAGCCCGGGACAGCACAATCAGCCCCAGCATTTT	CASSPGQHNQPQHF
TRBV19	.	TRBJ1-2	.	TGTGCCAGTAGTATTGGTGGAGATGGCTACACCTTC	CASSIGGDGYTF
TRBV6-5	.	TRBJ2-7	.	TGTGCCAGCAGTCCTGGAGGGGGCGGGTCCTACGAGCAGTACTTC	CASSPGGGGSYEQYF
TRBV6-5	.	TRBJ2-7	once	TGTGCCAGCAGTCACCCCCCTTTGGACGAGCAGTACTTC	CASSHPPLDEQYF
TRBV10-2	TRBD1	TRBJ2-3	.	TGCGCCAGCAGGCCGGGACAGGGGAGGACAGATACGCAGTATTTT	CASRPGQGRTDTQYF
TRBV10-3	TRBD2	TRBJ2-7	.	TGTGCCATCAACAACCCGAGCGGGAGCTCCTACGAGCAGTACTTC	CAINNPSGSSYEQYF
TRBV5-3	.	TRBJ1-5	.	TGTGCCAGAAGCTTGGGACAGTTCAATCAGCCCCAGCATTTT	CARSLGQFNQPQHF
TRBV29-1	.	TRBJ1-2	.	TGCATCACACGAGGGAGGTTTAGTTATGGCTACACCTTC	CITRGRFSYGYTF